What follows are 29 T cell receptor beta chains derived from one specimen sequenced in a study of control samples from healthy donors and cancer patients. Sequencing was performed with immunoSEQ multiplex PCR; in TCRdb, only in-frame clones are kept and a portion is missing. The table has about 110,000 clones, about 83% seen once; the top ten hold around 13%. The sequencing input was blood. The receptors derive from a woman aged 50 to 60 in good health.

The chain recombines TRBV11-1 with TRBJ1-1; no reliable D call. The CDR3 is made up of 14 amino acids. Germline CDR1 is SGHAT and CDR2 is FQDESV (reference sequence). Trimming pared 0 bases from V and 0 bases from J, leaving 5 bases between. CDR3 protein: CASSLAALNTEAFF. The DNA of the CDR3 is TGTGCCAGCAGCTTAGCAGCGTTGAACACTGAAGCTTTCTTT. The complete variable domain, with remaining parts taken from reference TRBV11-1 and TRBJ1-1, reads EAEVAQSPRYKITEKSQAVAFWCDPISGHATLYWYRQILGQGPELLVQFQDESVVDDSQLPKDRFSAERLKGVDSTLKIQPAELGDSAMYLCASSLAALNTEAFFGQGTRLTVV.

This sequence joins TRBV7-2 and TRBJ2-7; D might be TRBD1 (5 bases). Germline CDR1 is SGHTA and CDR2 is FQGNSA. The ends were cut back, 3 bases at V and 2 bases at J, with 14 bases in the middle. The CDR3 loop spans 15 amino acids. CDR3 sequence reads: CASSLNLGAAYEQYF. The CDR3 nucleotides are TGTGCCAGCAGCTTGAACCTTGGGGCAGCCTACGAGCAGTACTTC.

A single count supports this clone. The J gene is TRBJ2-6, the V gene TRBV9; D unclear. V was cut by 4 bases and J by 1 base, with 9 bases left in between. CDR1 is SGDLS and CDR2 is YYNGEE in the germline V gene. The CDR3 sequence is 15 residues long. The CDR3 protein is CASSPVTSGANVLTF. CDR3 nucleotide sequence: TGTGCCAGCAGCCCAGTCACATCTGGGGCCAACGTCCTGACTTTC.

The gene calls are TRBV27 and TRBJ2-7; D is unclear. The ends were cut back, 0 bases at V and 6 bases at J, with 9 bases in the middle. Germline V gene sequence: CDR1 MNHEY, CDR2 SMNVEV (reference sequence). The CDR3 totals 13 residues. CDR3 residues: CASSLSPGFEQYF. CDR3 coding DNA: TGTGCCAGCAGTTTATCACCAGGCTTCGAGCAGTACTTC.

The chain links TRBV28 to TRBJ2-2; no definite D call. The V gene's germline CDR1 is MDHEN and CDR2 SYDVKM. The CDR3 sequence is 15 residues long. The V end was cut by 5 bases, the J end by 1 base, with 11 bases between. CDR3 sequence reads: CASSSLTQNTGELFF. CDR3 coding DNA: TGTGCCAGCAGTAGCCTTACTCAGAACACCGGGGAGCTGTTTTTT.

This clone was counted a single time. V usage is TRBV2 and J usage is TRBJ1-5, with D maybe TRBD1 (5 bases). CDR3 length: 14 residues. CDR1 and CDR2 from the germline V gene are SNHLY and FYNNEI. The germline V and J ends were trimmed by 3 bases and 5 bases, with 11 bases remaining between them. CDR3 nucleotide sequence: TGTGCCAGCAGTGATTCTGAAGGGGATCAGCCCCAGCATTTT. Translation: CASSDSEGDQPQHF. The full variable domain, with the rest looked up from reference TRBV2 and TRBJ1-5, is EPEVTQTPSHQVTQMGQEVILRCVPISNHLYFYWYRQILGQKVEFLVSFYNNEISEKSEIFDDQFSVERPDGSNFTLKIRSTKLEDSAMYFCASSDSEGDQPQHFGDGTRLSIL.

The CDR3 region is CASSKSWDFVNTEAFF. The CDR3 DNA is TGTGCCAGTAGTAAGAGCTGGGACTTCGTAAACACTGAAGCTTTCTTT. V and J are TRBV19 and TRBJ1-1, with D tentatively TRBD1 (5 bases). The CDR3 has 16 residues. V lost 4 bases to trimming and J lost 2 bases, with 17 bases between them. The germline V gene has CDR1 LNHDA and CDR2 SQIVND (reference sequence).

The chain uses TRBV6-6 and TRBJ2-1; D call uncertain. V lost 0 bases and J lost 5, with 2 bases in between. Germline V gene sequence: CDR1 MNHNY, CDR2 SVGAGI (reference sequence). CDR3 length: 12 amino acids. CDR3 in DNA: TGTGCCAGCAGTTACTCAGACAATGAGCAGTTCTTC. The encoded protein is CASSYSDNEQFF.

The chain couples TRBV10-3 to TRBJ1-2; tentative D call: TRBD1 (5 bases). From germline, CDR1 is ENHRY and CDR2 SYGVKD. The CDR3 runs 13 residues. Trimming pared 1 base from V and 4 bases from J, leaving 7 bases between. This CDR3 reads CAISEWQGYGYTF. In DNA form, the CDR3 reads TGTGCCATCAGTGAGTGGCAGGGCTATGGCTACACCTTC.

V gene TRBV5-1 combines with J gene TRBJ2-1; 14 nucleotides line up with TRBD2. The germline CDR1 and CDR2 sequences are SGHRS and YFSETQ. Losses at the gene ends were 1 base for V and 7 bases for J; bases not matched to a gene: 13. The CDR3 contains 19 residues. The CDR3 bases are TGCGCCAGCAGCTTGACCTCCGAGACTAGCGGGAGGGGACAGAATGAGCAGTTCTTC. Its protein is CASSLTSETSGRGQNEQFF.

V is TRBV2 and J is TRBJ2-2; 9 bases match TRBD2. From germline, CDR1 is SNHLY and CDR2 FYNNEI. The CDR3 is made up of 13 amino acids. With 9 bases clipped from V and 1 base from J, the junction kept 0 bases outside the gene matches. This CDR3 reads CARAGGNTGELFF. DNA for the CDR3: TGTGCCAGAGCGGGAGGGAACACCGGGGAGCTGTTTTTT.

The chain links TRBV3-1 (or the pseudogene TRBV3-2) to TRBJ2-5; no firm D call. Trimming shortened V by 0 bases and J by 5 bases, and 10 bases separated the two germline ends. From germline, CDR1 is LGHDT and CDR2 YNNKEL (reference sequence). The CDR3 length is 14 residues. The CDR3 spells CASSQDVGRETQYF. The CDR3 region has the DNA TGTGCCAGCAGCCAAGATGTCGGTAGGGAGACCCAGTACTTC.

The chain employs TRBV28 and TRBJ1-3; 7 bases fit TRBD1. CDR1 and CDR2 from the germline V gene are MDHEN and SYDVKM. The CDR3 sequence is 15 residues long. The V and J ends lost 5 bases and 4 bases, in that order; junction bases with no gene match: 8. Written as DNA, the CDR3 is TGTGCCAGCAGTCCGGACAGGCAATGGGGAAACACCATATATTTT. Amino acids: CASSPDRQWGNTIYF.

There are a few counts of this clone. The chain recombines TRBV3-1 (or the pseudogene TRBV3-2) with TRBJ1-5, with a possible D match to TRBD1 (5 bases). Germline V gives CDR1 LGHDT, CDR2 YNNKEL (reference sequence). This CDR3 is built from 20 residues. The V gene lost 1 base and the J gene lost 2 bases, with 24 bases spanning the gap. The chain's CDR3 is CASSQGRGARLQYGNQPQHF. Here the CDR3 DNA reads TGTGCCAGCAGCCAAGGAAGAGGGGCGAGGCTCCAATACGGCAATCAGCCCCAGCATTTT.

CDR3 sequence reads: CASSYWRGFVDNEQFF. The CDR3 nucleotides are TGTGCCAGCAGTTACTGGCGGGGGTTTGTCGACAATGAGCAGTTCTTC. The chain uses TRBV6-2 or TRBV6-3 and TRBJ2-1; 7 bases fit TRBD2. CDR1 MNHEY and CDR2 SVGEGT come from the germline V gene. The CDR3 consists of 16 residues. Trimming at V came to 1 base and at J to 5 bases, leaving 8 bases not matched to a gene.

The chain employs TRBV5-6 and TRBJ2-6, with 7 bases fitting TRBD1. Trimming took 5 bases from V and 0 from J; bases not matched to a gene: 2. The V gene's germline CDR1 is SGHDT and CDR2 YYEEEE. The CDR3 extends over 15 amino acids. The CDR3 nucleotides are TGTGCCAGCAGGAGGGACAGCTCTGGGGCCAACGTCCTGACTTTC. It encodes CASRRDSSGANVLTF.

Note on this clone: The junction does not match germline at one end; this may be a read error. The chain is built from TRBV20-1 and TRBJ2-7, with D perhaps matching TRBD1 or TRBD2 (5 bases each). This CDR3 region has 11 residues. CDR1 and CDR2 from the germline V gene are DFQATT and SNEGSKA (reference sequence). CDR3 DNA sequence: TGCAGTGCCGGACGCAGGGACGATCAGTACTTC. Its protein is CSAGRRDDQYF.

The J gene is TRBJ1-6, the V gene TRBV5-1, with D possibly TRBD1 on 5 matching bases. Trimming stripped 0 bases from V and 5 bases from J, with 6 bases between. The V gene's germline CDR1 is SGHRS and CDR2 YFSETQ. The CDR3 is made up of 14 amino acids. The CDR3 loop is CASSLATDNSPLHF. CDR3 nucleotides: TGCGCCAGCAGCTTGGCGACAGATAATTCACCCCTCCACTTT.

The V gene is TRBV9, the J gene TRBJ2-7, with 7 bases matching TRBD2. V gave up 4 bases and J gave up 1 base; unmatched junction bases: 8. This CDR3 contains 15 residues. In germline, CDR1 is SGDLS, CDR2 YYNGEE. CDR3 sequence (DNA): TGTGCCAGCAGCATCACGCCCGGGGGGTCCTACGAGCAGTACTTC. Its translation is CASSITPGGSYEQYF.

The chain employs TRBV4-3 and TRBJ2-2; D is ambiguous. Deletions cut 2 bases from V and 3 bases from J, with 7 bases between. This CDR3 comprises 14 residues. Germline CDR1 and CDR2: LGHNA and YSLEER. CDR3 sequence reads: CASSQMLYTGELFF. In DNA, the CDR3 is TGCGCCAGCAGCCAAATGCTTTACACCGGGGAGCTGTTTTTT.

As for this clone: Compared with germline, one end of the junction differs, possibly owing to a read error. The chain links TRBV20-1 to TRBJ2-7, with 9 bases matching TRBD2. This CDR3 spans 14 amino acids. CDR1 and CDR2 (germline): DFQATT, SNEGSKA (reference sequence). The CDR3, as DNA: TGCAGGGCTAGTGGGGCGGGGGGGGCACCCGAGCAGTACTTC. Amino acids: CRASGAGGAPEQYF.

V and J are TRBV15 and TRBJ1-2; 8 nucleotides match TRBD1. In germline, CDR1 is LNHNV, CDR2 YYDKDF (reference sequence). V lost 1 base and J lost 4; bases outside the gene matches: 11. CDR3 length: 17 amino acids. This CDR3 reads CATSRGDRNQAGYGYTF. In DNA, the CDR3 is TGTGCCACCAGCAGAGGGGACAGGAATCAGGCTGGCTATGGCTACACCTTC.

The rearrangement joins TRBV7-3 to TRBJ2-7, with TRBD2 matching 16 bases. CDR1 and CDR2 (germline): SGHTA, FQGTGA. The CDR3 is 15 amino acids. V gave up 0 bases and J gave up 7 bases; unmatched junction bases: 0. In DNA, the CDR3 is TGTGCCAGCAGCTTAACGGGACTAGCGGGAGGGGAGCAGTACTTC. Its protein product is CASSLTGLAGGEQYF. Complete variable domain (other parts from reference TRBV7-3 and TRBJ2-7): GAGVSQTPSNKVTEKGKYVELRCDPISGHTALYWYRQSLGQGPEFLIYFQGTGAADDSGLPNDRFFAVRPEGSVSTLKIQRTERGDSAVYLCASSLTGLAGGEQYFGPGTRLTVT.

The J gene is TRBJ1-3, the V gene TRBV5-1, with 7 nucleotides matching TRBD1. V dropped 4 bases and J dropped 8; count of bases not matched to a gene: 9. The CDR3 length is 14 residues. Per germline, CDR1 SGHRS and CDR2 YFSETQ. The CDR3 sequence is CASSPGTAVDTIYF. DNA of the CDR3: TGCGCCAGCAGCCCCGGGACAGCCGTGGACACCATATATTTT. Using reference TRBV5-1 and TRBJ1-3 for the parts outside the CDR3, the full variable domain is KAGVTQTPRYLIKTRGQQVTLSCSPISGHRSVSWYQQTPGQGLQFLFEYFSETQRNKGNFPGRFSGRQFSNSRSEMNVSTLELGDSALYLCASSPGTAVDTIYFGEGSWLTVV.

This chain connects TRBV4-1 to TRBJ1-1; TRBD1 agrees at 7 bases. The germline CDR1 and CDR2 sequences are MGHRA and YSYEKL. This CDR3 has 15 residues. V shed 3 bases and J 4 bases; nucleotides not matched to a gene: 8. In DNA form, the CDR3 reads TGCGCCAGCAGCCATGACAGGGCGCGGAGCACTGAAGCTTTCTTT. It codes for CASSHDRARSTEAFF.

The chain joins TRBV5-6 to TRBJ1-2; 8 bases align to TRBD1. Looked up from germline, CDR1 is SGHDT and CDR2 is YYEEEE. Unmatched junction bases numbered 11, after V lost 4 bases and J lost 6 bases. The CDR3 is made up of 15 amino acids. The CDR3 spells CASSGFQGAFNGYTF. The CDR3 DNA is TGTGCCAGCAGCGGATTCCAGGGGGCGTTTAATGGCTACACCTTC.

The V and J genes are TRBV5-1 and TRBJ2-1, with 9 nucleotides matching TRBD2. V lost 3 bases and J lost 7; bases outside the gene matches: 8. Germline CDR1 SGHRS, CDR2 YFSETQ. There are 15 residues in the CDR3. CDR3 residues: CASSSGAGGMNEQFF. As DNA, the CDR3 is TGCGCCAGCAGCTCTGGGGCGGGGGGGATGAATGAGCAGTTCTTC.

The chain joins TRBV6-5 to TRBJ2-3; D is undetermined. Germline V CDR1 and CDR2: MNHEY, SVGAGI. The CDR3 runs 12 residues. The germline V and J ends were trimmed by 6 bases and 6 bases, with 10 bases remaining between them. For the CDR3, the DNA is TGTGCCAGCAGGTCCACCCCGGATACGCAGTATTTT. This sequence encodes CASRSTPDTQYF.

The genes are TRBV24-1 and TRBJ1-4; D remains ambiguous. Germline V CDR1 and CDR2: KGHDR, SFDVKD. The CDR3 covers 15 residues. V gave up 3 bases and J gave up 8 bases, with 15 bases separating them. CDR3 in DNA: TGTGCCACCAGTGATCCGACAACGGGCACCGAAAAACTGTTTTTT. Translating it yields CATSDPTTGTEKLFF.